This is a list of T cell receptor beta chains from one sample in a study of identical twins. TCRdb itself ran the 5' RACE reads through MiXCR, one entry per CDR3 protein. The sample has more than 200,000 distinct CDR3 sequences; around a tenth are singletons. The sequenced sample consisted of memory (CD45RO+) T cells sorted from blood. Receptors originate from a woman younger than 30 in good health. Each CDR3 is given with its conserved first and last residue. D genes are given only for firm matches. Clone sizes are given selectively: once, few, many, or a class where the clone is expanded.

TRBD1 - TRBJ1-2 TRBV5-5 TGTGCCAGCAGCTTACGAGTGAGGGACAGGGGTAATGGCTACACCTTC CASSLRVRDRGNGYTF
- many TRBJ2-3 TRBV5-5 TGTGCCAGCAGCTCTGGGACTCTCTTGGCAGATACGCAGTATTTT CASSSGTLLADTQYF
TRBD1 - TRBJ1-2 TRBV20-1 TGCAGTGCCACGACAGGGGGTGGCTACACCTTC CSATTGGGYTF
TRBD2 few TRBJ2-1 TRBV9 TGTGCCAGCAGCACCACGGGGGGCTACAATGAGCAGTTCTTC CASSTTGGYNEQFF
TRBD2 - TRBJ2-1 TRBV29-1 TGCAGCGGGAGGGGGACTAGCGGGAGCAATGAGCAGTTCTTC CSGRGTSGSNEQFF
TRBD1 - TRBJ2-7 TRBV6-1 TGTGCCAGCAGTCAAGCCCGTGACAGGGGGGGTTACGAGCAGTACTTC CASSQARDRGGYEQYF
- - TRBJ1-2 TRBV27 TGTGCCAGCAGTCCGCGGGGGGTGCTATATGGCTACACCTTC CASSPRGVLYGYTF
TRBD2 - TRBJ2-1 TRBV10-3 TGTGCCATCAGTGAGTCATCCGGGGGGAGGTACAATGAGCAGTTCTTC CAISESSGGRYNEQFF
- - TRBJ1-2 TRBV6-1 TGTGCGATCACCCGCGGGGACGGGAACTATGGCTACACCTTC CAITRGDGNYGYTF
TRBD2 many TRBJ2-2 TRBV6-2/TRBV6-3 TGTGCCAGCAGGGGACTAGCGGGAGTCACCGGGGAGCTGTTTTTT CASRGLAGVTGELFF
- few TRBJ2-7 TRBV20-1 TGCAGAAGAGACCGACCCCCCTACGAGCAGTACTTC CRRDRPPYEQYF
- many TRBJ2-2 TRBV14 TGTGCCAGCAGCTATGCCACGGGGGAGCTGTTTTTT CASSYATGELFF
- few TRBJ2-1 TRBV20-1 TGCAGTGCTAGTGACCCGAGGCGGAATGAGCAGTTCTTC CSASDPRRNEQFF
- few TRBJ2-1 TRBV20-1 TGCAGTGCTAGAGCGGAATGGGCGGAGCAGTTCTTC CSARAEWAEQFF
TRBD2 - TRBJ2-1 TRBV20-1 TGCAGTGCTTCGGGGGGATACGTCTACAATGAGCAGTTCTTC CSASGGYVYNEQFF
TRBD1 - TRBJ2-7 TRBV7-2 TGTGCCAGCAGCGACAGGGGGGAAAGGTACGAGCAGTACTTC CASSDRGERYEQYF
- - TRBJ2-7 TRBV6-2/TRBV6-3 TGTGCCAGCAGGTACGGCGTCGGGCCTACCTACGAGCAGTACTTC CASRYGVGPTYEQYF
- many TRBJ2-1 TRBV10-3 TGTGCCATCAGTGAGTCGCAAGCCGGCTACAATGAGCAGTTCTTC CAISESQAGYNEQFF
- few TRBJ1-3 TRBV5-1 TGCGCCAGCAGCTTGGGGGCGACGCGTGGAAACACCATATATTTT CASSLGATRGNTIYF
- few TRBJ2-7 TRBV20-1 TGCAGTGCTAGTAGGGGGAACTACGAGCAGTACTTC CSASRGNYEQYF
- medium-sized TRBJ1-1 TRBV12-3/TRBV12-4 TGTGCCAGCAGTTTGGAGGGGCTCGAAGCTTTCTTT CASSLEGLEAFF
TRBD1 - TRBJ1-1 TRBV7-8 TGTGCCAGCAGCCTTGAACAGGGGGGACGACCGAAAGCTTTCTTT CASSLEQGGRPKAFF